This TCR beta chain was profiled in a study of T cell responses to AZD1222 COVID-19 vaccine. The CDR3 runs 12 residues. Germline V gene sequence: CDR1 SEHNR, CDR2 FQNEAQ (reference sequence). V shed 5 bases and J shed 6 bases, with 8 bases lying between them. Sequencing was performed with immunoSEQ multiplex PCR; in TCRdb, only in-frame clones are kept and a portion is missing. The sample yields fewer than 150,000 clones, around 83% seen once. The material sequenced was peripheral blood, taken 28 days after the second AZD1222 dose. The chain combines TRBV7-9 with TRBJ2-1; the D is unclear. The TCR was taken from an adult who received the AZD1222 COVID-19 vaccine. The CDR3 spells CASSPARNEQFF. In DNA, the CDR3 is TGTGCCAGCAGCCCCGCCCGCAATGAGCAGTTCTTC.